These 19 T cell receptor beta chains were sequenced from one sample in a study of blood T cell repertoires in COVID-19. The data were produced by immunoSEQ multiplex PCR, yet TCRdb's version contains in-frame clones alone and is incomplete. The data hold fewer than 300,000 clones, with 80% to 95% observed a single time. The material sequenced was peripheral blood. The receptor set was obtained from a person between 18 and 30 years old with COVID-19, enrolled during active disease.

V and J are TRBV19 and TRBJ1-5; 10 nucleotides match TRBD1. The germline V gene has CDR1 LNHDA and CDR2 SQIVND (reference sequence). The CDR3 consists of 17 residues. After removal of 6 bases from V and 1 base from J, the junction contained 9 bases not matched to a gene. The chain's CDR3 is CASSPDRGQGSNQPQHF. The CDR3 region has the DNA TGTGCCAGTAGCCCGGACAGGGGACAGGGGAGCAATCAGCCCCAGCATTTT.

The J gene is TRBJ1-4, the V gene TRBV3-1 (or the pseudogene TRBV3-2); possibly TRBD1 for D (5 bases). Germline V lookup: CDR1 LGHDT, CDR2 YNNKEL (reference sequence). CDR3 length: 16 amino acids. V was trimmed by 1 base and J by 8 bases, leaving 17 bases between them. In DNA, the CDR3 is TGTGCCAGCAGCCAAGGATCGGCAGGGCTCCGGGAAAAACTGTTTTTT. It specifies CASSQGSAGLREKLFF.

The rearrangement uses TRBV11-2 and TRBJ2-3; the D gene is possibly TRBD2 (5 bases). Germline V gene data show CDR1 as SGHAT and CDR2 as FQNNGV. The CDR3 has 13 residues. With 8 bases removed from V and 2 bases from J, the gap between germline ends came to 11 bases. The CDR3: CASLRGYTDTQYF. The CDR3 nucleotides are TGTGCCAGCCTTCGGGGATACACAGATACGCAGTATTTT.

This clone was detected once. The chain uses TRBV29-1 and TRBJ1-4; 7 nucleotides line up with TRBD1. CDR3 length: 12 residues. The junction had 9 bases not matched to a gene; V was cut back by 6 bases and J by 11 bases. Germline CDR1 and CDR2: SQVTM and ANQGSEA. CDR3 sequence: CSVQKAGGKLFF. CDR3 DNA sequence: TGCAGCGTACAGAAGGCAGGGGGGAAACTGTTTTTT. The entire variable domain, with the rest obtained from reference TRBV29-1 and TRBJ1-4, is as follows: SAVISQKPSRDICQRGTSLTIQCQVDSQVTMMFWYRQQPGQSLTLIATANQGSEATYESGFVIDKFPISRPNLTFSTLTVSNMSPEDSSIYLCSVQKAGGKLFFGSGTQLSVL.

The V gene is TRBV27, the J gene TRBJ2-7, with TRBD2 matching 11 bases. There are 14 residues in the CDR3. After removal of 6 bases from V and 12 bases from J, the junction contained 13 bases not matched to a gene. Germline values: CDR1 MNHEY, CDR2 SMNVEV (reference sequence). CDR3 DNA: TGTGCCAGCAGCGCCCTGGCTAGCGGGAGGCCGCCGTACTTC. Translated: CASSALASGRPPYF.

The V and J genes are TRBV6-5 and TRBJ2-1; the match to TRBD2 covers 9 bases. This CDR3 has 15 residues. Germline CDR1 MNHEY, CDR2 SVGAGI. J was trimmed by 1 base and V by 8 bases; bases with no gene match: 6. In DNA, the CDR3 is TGTGCCAGCGGCAGGACTAGCGATTCCTACAATGAGCAGTTCTTC. Its translation: CASGRTSDSYNEQFF.

The chain uses TRBV5-6 and TRBJ2-5; maybe TRBD2 (6 bases). V lost 1 base, J lost 5 bases, and 21 bases lay in between. There are 17 residues in the CDR3. Germline values: CDR1 SGHDT, CDR2 YYEEEE. The CDR3 bases are TGTGCCAGCAGCTTGATGTTAGGGATTACAAGCGGGGAGACCCAGTACTTC. Translated: CASSLMLGITSGETQYF.

V gene TRBV9 combines with J gene TRBJ2-2, with 13 bases that match TRBD2. Germline V gene lookup returns CDR1 SGDLS and CDR2 YYNGEE. CDR3 length equals 16 residues. V lost 3 bases, J lost 6 bases, and 5 bases stayed unmatched. CDR3 coding DNA: TGTGCCAGCAGCGCCCCACTAGCGGGAGGGCCCGGGGAGCTGTTTTTT. Its translation: CASSAPLAGGPGELFF.

This chain connects TRBV28 to TRBJ2-1, with 13 positions matching TRBD2. This CDR3 has 15 residues. Germline V gene lookup returns CDR1 MDHEN and CDR2 SYDVKM. V shed 8 bases and J 6 bases; nucleotides not matched to a gene: 7. CDR3 amino acids: CASHTGTSGINEQFF. The CDR3 DNA follows: TGTGCCAGCCACACCGGGACTAGCGGGATCAATGAGCAGTTCTTC.

The chain is built from TRBV6-4 and TRBJ1-5; perhaps TRBD1 as D (5 bases). The CDR3 consists of 13 residues. Deletions cut 10 bases from V and 1 base from J, with 11 bases between. Germline V lookup: CDR1 MRHNA, CDR2 SNTAGT. CDR3 coding DNA: TGTGCCACGGATCCAGGGAGCAATCAGCCCCAGCATTTT. This translates into CATDPGSNQPQHF.

Concerning this clone: Other nucleotide sequences from this sample produce the same CDR3. V usage is TRBV3-1 (or the pseudogene TRBV3-2) and J usage is TRBJ2-3; 9 nucleotides agree with TRBD1. The CDR3 loop spans 14 amino acids. Germline CDR1 is LGHDT and CDR2 is YNNKEL (reference sequence). V gave up 4 bases and J gave up 3 bases; unmatched junction bases: 2. The DNA of the CDR3 is TGTGCCAGCAGCCCCGGACAGGGGACAGATACGCAGTATTTT. Protein sequence: CASSPGQGTDTQYF.

The V gene is TRBV12-5, the J gene TRBJ2-5; 7 bases agree with TRBD1. The CDR3 consists of 16 residues. V shed 2 bases, J shed 2 bases, and the junction held 8 bases outside the gene matches. The germline CDR1 and CDR2 sequences are LGHNT and FRNRAP. The CDR3 sequence is CASGLILGTAQETQYF. The DNA for the CDR3 is TGTGCTAGTGGTTTGATCCTCGGGACAGCACAAGAGACCCAGTACTTC.

The CDR3: CASSDGVRRSEKLFF. The CDR3 nucleotides read TGTGCCAGCAGTGATGGCGTGAGGAGGAGTGAAAAACTGTTTTTT. The rearrangement joins TRBV2 to TRBJ1-4; D is uncertain. This CDR3 spans 15 amino acids. Per the germline V gene, CDR1 is SNHLY and CDR2 is FYNNEI. Trimming shortened V by 3 bases and J by 7 bases, and 15 bases separated the two germline ends.

This clone was recorded once. The CDR3 coding sequence is TGCGCCAGCAGCTTAAGTGCGGAAGAGACCCAGTACTTC. It translates to CASSLSAEETQYF. V gene TRBV5-1 combines with J gene TRBJ2-5; D call uncertain. Trimming took off 2 bases at V and 3 bases at J, with 8 bases between the two ends. Germline V gives CDR1 SGHRS, CDR2 YFSETQ. This CDR3 has 13 residues.

J is TRBJ2-2 and V is TRBV5-4, with a possible D match to TRBD1 (6 bases). Per the germline V gene, CDR1 is SGHNT and CDR2 is YYREEE (reference sequence). The length of the CDR3 is 16 residues. Trimming left V 1 base short and J 3 bases short, with 13 bases between. The CDR3: CASSLTTGLDTGELFF. CDR3 nucleotide sequence: TGTGCCAGCAGCTTGACCACAGGGTTGGACACCGGGGAGCTGTTTTTT.

The rearrangement uses TRBV2 and TRBJ1-5; D possibly corresponds to TRBD1 (5 bases). V was shortened by 7 bases and J by 6 bases, with 13 bases between the two germline ends. Germline CDR1 reads SNHLY; CDR2 reads FYNNEI. The CDR3 contains 13 residues. CDR3 nucleotide sequence: TGTGCCAGCATTCAGGGAGGTGGTCAGCCCCAGCATTTT. It yields the protein CASIQGGGQPQHF.

The chain employs TRBV6-6 and TRBJ2-7; 8 nucleotides align to TRBD1. Germline assignment: CDR1 MNHNY and CDR2 SVGAGI (reference sequence). The trim removed 7 bases at V and 3 bases at J, leaving 8 bases unmatched. The CDR3 is 14 amino acids. The CDR3 nucleotides are TGTGCCAGCAACCTCAGGACAGGGTACTACGAGCAGTACTTC. Its translation: CASNLRTGYYEQYF.

This clone was observed a few times. The genes are TRBV28 and TRBJ2-7; D perhaps matches TRBD1 (5 bases). The V and J ends lost 5 bases and 4 bases respectively, with 15 bases between them. CDR3 length equals 14 residues. In germline, CDR1 is MDHEN, CDR2 SYDVKM. CDR3 amino acids: CASSKQGQAYEQYF. The DNA for the CDR3 is TGTGCCAGCAGTAAGCAGGGTCAAGCGTACGAGCAGTACTTC.

The V and J genes are TRBV24-1 and TRBJ2-1; D might be TRBD2 (6 bases). CDR1 and CDR2 from the germline V gene are KGHDR and SFDVKD. The ends were cut back, 6 bases at V and 4 bases at J, with 15 bases in the middle. The length of the CDR3 is 15 residues. The CDR3 DNA reads as TGTGCCACCAGTTACGGGAGCGGAGTGTACAATGAGCAGTTCTTC. It yields the protein CATSYGSGVYNEQFF.